This T cell receptor (beta chain) was sequenced in a study of T cell responses to AZD1222 COVID-19 vaccine. Study results and caveats: Repertoires were obtained solely post-peak T cell response. Donors were chiefly white British, with a greater number of females, and clonal diversity was perhaps underestimated. Spike-specific TCR breadth and depth grew following two AZD1222 doses. Reports say nearly half of spike-specific TCRs go after unmutated variant regions.

Only in-frame clones appear in the TCRdb table, and some are missing; sequencing was by immunoSEQ multiplex PCR. The data show about 200,000 clones, approximately 90% seen once. There are 18 residues in the CDR3. The J segment lost 2 bases and the V segment lost 1 base, leaving 15 bases of the junction unmatched. Germline V gives CDR1 SGHRS, CDR2 YFSETQ. Concerning this clone itself: The antigen is unknown.

V and J are TRBV5-1 and TRBJ2-7, with 7 nucleotides matching TRBD2. The receptor was derived from an adult who received the MenACWY meningococcal vaccine as a control. Sequenced here: peripheral blood, sampled 28 days after the second dose of the MenACWY control vaccine. The CDR3 DNA is TGCGCCAGCAGCTTGAGGGGAGGGAACCTAGCGGAGCCCTACGAGCAGTACTTC. Its protein is CASSLRGGNLAEPYEQYF.